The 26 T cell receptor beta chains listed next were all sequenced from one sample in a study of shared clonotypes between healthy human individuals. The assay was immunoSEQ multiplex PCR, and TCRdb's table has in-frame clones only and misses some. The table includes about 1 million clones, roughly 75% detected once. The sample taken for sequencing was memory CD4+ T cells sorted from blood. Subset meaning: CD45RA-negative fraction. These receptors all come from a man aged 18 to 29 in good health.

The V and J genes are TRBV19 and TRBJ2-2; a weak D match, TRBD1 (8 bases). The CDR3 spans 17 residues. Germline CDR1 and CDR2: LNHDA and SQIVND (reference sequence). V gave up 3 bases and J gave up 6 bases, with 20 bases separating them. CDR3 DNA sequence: TGTGCCAGTAGTATTCGTCCTGACAGGGGAGGGTCCGGGGAGCTGTTTTTT. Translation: CASSIRPDRGGSGELFF.

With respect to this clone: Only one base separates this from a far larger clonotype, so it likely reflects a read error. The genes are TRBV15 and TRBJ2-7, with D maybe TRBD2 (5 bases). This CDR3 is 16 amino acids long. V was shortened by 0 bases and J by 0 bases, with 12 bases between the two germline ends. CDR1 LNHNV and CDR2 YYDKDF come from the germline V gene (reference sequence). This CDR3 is CATSRDTQRSSYEQYF. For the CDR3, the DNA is TGTGCCACCAGCAGAGATACCCAGCGGAGCTCCTACGAGCAGTACTTC.

The CDR3 DNA follows: TGCGCCAGTACAGATTCTAGCAATCAGCCCCAGCATTTT. Residues: CASTDSSNQPQHF. The J gene is TRBJ1-5, the V gene TRBV10-2, with D unclear. The CDR3 contains 13 residues. Trimming removed 9 bases from V and 0 bases from J, with 9 bases in between. Germline values: CDR1 WSHSY, CDR2 SAAADI.

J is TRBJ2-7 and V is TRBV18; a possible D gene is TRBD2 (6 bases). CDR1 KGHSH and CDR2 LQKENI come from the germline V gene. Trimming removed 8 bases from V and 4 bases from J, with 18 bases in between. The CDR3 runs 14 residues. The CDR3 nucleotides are TGTGCCAGCGCAGAACCGGGACTTCAATACGAGCAGTACTTC. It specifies CASAEPGLQYEQYF.

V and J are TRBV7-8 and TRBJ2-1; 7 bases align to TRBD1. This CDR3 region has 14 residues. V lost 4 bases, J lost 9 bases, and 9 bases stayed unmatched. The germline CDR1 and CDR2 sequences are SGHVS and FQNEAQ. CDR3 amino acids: CASSSTGAGGEQFF. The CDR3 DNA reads TGTGCCAGCAGCTCAACAGGGGCTGGGGGTGAGCAGTTCTTC.

The CDR3 sequence: CASSTQGWEQYF. Written as DNA, the CDR3 is TGTGCCAGCAGTACCCAGGGATGGGAGCAGTACTTC. This chain links TRBV2 with TRBJ2-7, with D perhaps matching TRBD1 (5 bases). The CDR3 loop spans 12 amino acids. Trimming took 5 bases from V and 7 from J, leaving 12 bases between them. Per the germline V gene, CDR1 is SNHLY and CDR2 is FYNNEI. The variable domain in full, completed from reference TRBV2 and TRBJ2-7, reads EPEVTQTPSHQVTQMGQEVILRCVPISNHLYFYWYRQILGQKVEFLVSFYNNEISEKSEIFDDQFSVERPDGSNFTLKIRSTKLEDSAMYFCASSTQGWEQYFGPGTRLTVT.

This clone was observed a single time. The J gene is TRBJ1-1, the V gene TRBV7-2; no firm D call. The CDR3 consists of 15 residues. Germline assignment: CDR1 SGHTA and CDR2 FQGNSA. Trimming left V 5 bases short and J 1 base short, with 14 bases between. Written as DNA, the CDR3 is TGTGCCAGCAGCCGTCGACGGCTTACGAACACTGAAGCTTTCTTT. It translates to CASSRRRLTNTEAFF.

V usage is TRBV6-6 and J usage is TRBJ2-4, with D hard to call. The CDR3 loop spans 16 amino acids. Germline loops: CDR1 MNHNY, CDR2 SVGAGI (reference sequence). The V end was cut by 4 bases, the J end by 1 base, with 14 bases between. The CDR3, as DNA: TGTGCCAGCAGTTCGACCGTTGACTGGGCCAAAAACATTCAGTACTTC. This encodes CASSSTVDWAKNIQYF.

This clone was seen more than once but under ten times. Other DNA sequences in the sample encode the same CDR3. The CDR3 spells CASSGGYEQYF. CDR3 DNA: TGCGCCAGCAGTGGGGGCTACGAGCAGTACTTC. This rearrangement joins TRBV10-1 to TRBJ2-7, with D unresolved. V was clipped by 4 bases and J by 3 bases, with 4 bases between them. The CDR3 has 11 amino acids. CDR1 WNHNN and CDR2 SYGVQD come from the germline V gene (reference sequence).

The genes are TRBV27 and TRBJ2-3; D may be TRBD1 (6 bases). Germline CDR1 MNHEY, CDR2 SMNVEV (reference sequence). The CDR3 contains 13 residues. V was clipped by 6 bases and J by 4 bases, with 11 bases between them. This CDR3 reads CASSPRQADTQYF. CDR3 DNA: TGTGCCAGCAGCCCCAGACAGGCAGATACGCAGTATTTT.

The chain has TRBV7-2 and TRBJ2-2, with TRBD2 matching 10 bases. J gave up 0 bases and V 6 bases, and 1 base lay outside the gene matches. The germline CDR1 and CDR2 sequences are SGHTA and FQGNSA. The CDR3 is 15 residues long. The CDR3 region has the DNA TGTGCCAGCAGGAGCGGGGGGGCGAACACCGGGGAGCTGTTTTTT. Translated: CASRSGGANTGELFF.

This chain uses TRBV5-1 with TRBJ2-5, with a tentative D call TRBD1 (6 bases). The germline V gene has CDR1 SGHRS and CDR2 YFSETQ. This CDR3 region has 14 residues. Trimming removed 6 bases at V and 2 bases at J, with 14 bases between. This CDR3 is CASTDPGVQETQYF. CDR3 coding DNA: TGCGCCAGCACCGACCCAGGGGTTCAAGAGACCCAGTACTTC.

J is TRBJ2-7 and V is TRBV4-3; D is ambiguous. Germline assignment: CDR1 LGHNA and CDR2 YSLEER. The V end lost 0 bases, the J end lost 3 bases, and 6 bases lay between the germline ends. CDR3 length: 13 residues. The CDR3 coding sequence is TGCGCCAGCAGCCAAGAGTACGGCTACGAGCAGTACTTC. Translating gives CASSQEYGYEQYF.

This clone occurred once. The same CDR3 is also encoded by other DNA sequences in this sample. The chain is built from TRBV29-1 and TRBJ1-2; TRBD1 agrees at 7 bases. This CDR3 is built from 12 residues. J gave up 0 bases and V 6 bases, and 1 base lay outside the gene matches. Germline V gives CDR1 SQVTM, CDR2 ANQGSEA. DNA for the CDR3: TGCAGCGTGGGACAGTCTAACTATGGCTACACCTTC. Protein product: CSVGQSNYGYTF. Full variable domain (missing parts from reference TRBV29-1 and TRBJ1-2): SAVISQKPSRDICQRGTSLTIQCQVDSQVTMMFWYRQQPGQSLTLIATANQGSEATYESGFVIDKFPISRPNLTFSTLTVSNMSPEDSSIYLCSVGQSNYGYTFGSGTRLTVV.

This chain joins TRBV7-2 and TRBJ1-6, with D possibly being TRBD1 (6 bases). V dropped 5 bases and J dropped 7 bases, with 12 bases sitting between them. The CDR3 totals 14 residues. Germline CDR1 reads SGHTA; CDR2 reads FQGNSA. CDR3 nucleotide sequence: TGTGCCAGCAGCCAAGTAACAGGGAATTCACCCCTCCACTTT. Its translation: CASSQVTGNSPLHF.

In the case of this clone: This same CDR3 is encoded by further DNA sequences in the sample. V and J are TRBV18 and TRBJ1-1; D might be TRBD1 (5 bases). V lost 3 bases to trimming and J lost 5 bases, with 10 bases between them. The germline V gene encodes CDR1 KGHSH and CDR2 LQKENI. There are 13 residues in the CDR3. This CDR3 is CASSPGVNTEAFF. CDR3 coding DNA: TGTGCCAGCTCACCGGGGGTTAATACTGAAGCTTTCTTT.

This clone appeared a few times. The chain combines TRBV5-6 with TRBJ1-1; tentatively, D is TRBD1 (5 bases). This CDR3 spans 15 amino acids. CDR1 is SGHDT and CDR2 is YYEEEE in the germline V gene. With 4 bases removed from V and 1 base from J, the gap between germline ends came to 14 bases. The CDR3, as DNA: TGTGCCAGCAGCCCTCTCGGGACGGAGAACACTGAAGCTTTCTTT. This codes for CASSPLGTENTEAFF.

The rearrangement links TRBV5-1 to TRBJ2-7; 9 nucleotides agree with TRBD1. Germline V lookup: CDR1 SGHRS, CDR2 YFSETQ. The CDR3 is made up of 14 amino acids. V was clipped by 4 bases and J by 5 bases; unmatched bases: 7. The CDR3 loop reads CASSPGTGGDEQYF. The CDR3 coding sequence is TGCGCCAGCAGCCCAGGAACAGGGGGCGACGAGCAGTACTTC.

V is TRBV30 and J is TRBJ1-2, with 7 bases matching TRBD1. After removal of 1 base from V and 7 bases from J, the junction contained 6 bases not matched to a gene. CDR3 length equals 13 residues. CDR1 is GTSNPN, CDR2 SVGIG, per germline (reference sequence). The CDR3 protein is CAWSGQGGGGYTF. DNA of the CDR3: TGTGCCTGGAGTGGACAGGGCGGGGGTGGCTACACCTTC. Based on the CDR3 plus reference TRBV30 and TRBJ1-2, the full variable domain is SQTIHQWPATLVQPVGSPLSLECTVEGTSNPNLYWYRQAAGRGLQLLFYSVGIGQISSEVPQNLSASRPQDRQFILSSKKLLLSDSGFYLCAWSGQGGGGYTFGSGTRLTVV.

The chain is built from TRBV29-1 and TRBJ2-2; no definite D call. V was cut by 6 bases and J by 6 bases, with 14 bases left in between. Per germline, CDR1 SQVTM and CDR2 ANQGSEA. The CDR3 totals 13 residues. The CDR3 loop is CSVSSFSAGELFF. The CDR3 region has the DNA TGCAGCGTCTCGTCTTTCTCGGCCGGGGAGCTGTTTTTT.

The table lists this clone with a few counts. The CDR3 coding sequence is TGTGCCTGGACCACAGGGAACACCTACAATGAGCAGTTCTTC. Its translation is CAWTTGNTYNEQFF. The rearrangement uses TRBV30 and TRBJ2-1, with D perhaps TRBD1 (6 bases). Germline loops: CDR1 GTSNPN, CDR2 SVGIG (reference sequence). This CDR3 is built from 14 residues. V lost 4 bases and J 2 bases, leaving 12 bases between the germline ends.

The CDR3 here is CASSAVGGGPGEQYF. CDR3 coding DNA: TGTGCCAGCAGTGCCGTTGGCGGGGGCCCGGGTGAGCAGTACTTC. The rearrangement links TRBV6-5 to TRBJ2-7; a possible D gene is TRBD2 (7 bases). The CDR3 length is 15 residues. The V end lost 5 bases, the J end lost 7 bases, and 21 bases lay between the germline ends. Germline lookup yields CDR1 MNHEY and CDR2 SVGAGI.

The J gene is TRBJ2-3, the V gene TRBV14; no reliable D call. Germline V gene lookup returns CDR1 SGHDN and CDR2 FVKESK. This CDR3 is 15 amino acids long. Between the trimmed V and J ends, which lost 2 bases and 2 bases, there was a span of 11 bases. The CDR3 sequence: CASSQSPLTTDTQYF. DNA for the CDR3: TGTGCCAGCAGCCAATCTCCATTAACCACAGATACGCAGTATTTT.

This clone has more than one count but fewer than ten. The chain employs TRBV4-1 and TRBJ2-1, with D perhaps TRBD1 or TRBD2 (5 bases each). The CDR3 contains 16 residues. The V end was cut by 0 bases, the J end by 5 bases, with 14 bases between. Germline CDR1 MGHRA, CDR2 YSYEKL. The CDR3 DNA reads TGCGCCAGCAGCCAAGATCGGGGCTTCCACCACAATGAGCAGTTCTTC. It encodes CASSQDRGFHHNEQFF.

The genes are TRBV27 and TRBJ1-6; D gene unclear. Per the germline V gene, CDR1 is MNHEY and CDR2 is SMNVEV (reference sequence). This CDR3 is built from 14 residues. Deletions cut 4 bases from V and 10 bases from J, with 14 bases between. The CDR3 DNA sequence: TGTGCCAGCAGTTCACAGAAAGATGGATCACCCCTCCACTTT. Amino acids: CASSSQKDGSPLHF.

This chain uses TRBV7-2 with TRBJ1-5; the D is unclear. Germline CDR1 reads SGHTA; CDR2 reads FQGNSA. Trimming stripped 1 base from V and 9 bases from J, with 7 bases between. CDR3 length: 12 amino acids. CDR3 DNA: TGTGCCAGCAGCTTAGATTTTCGGCCCCAGCATTTT. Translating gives CASSLDFRPQHF.